This is a list of T cell receptor beta chains from one sample in a study of cytotoxic CD8 clonotypes in ibrutinib-treated CLL. This table comes from immunoSEQ multiplex PCR, and its TCRdb copy is limited to in-frame clones, with some not included. The data hold 250,000 to 350,000 clones, with 65% to 85% observed a single time. The material sequenced was PBMCs, taken at disease progression, from a patient treated with ibrutinib. Receptors were obtained from a human donor with chronic lymphocytic leukemia. The conserved cysteine and the conserved F or W are not part of the CDR3 here. A D gene is named only where the DNA matches it firmly.

v_call: TRBV19
d_call: TRBD1
cdr3_aa: ASRGQGEGANYGYT

v_call: TRBV9
d_call: TRBD1
cdr3_aa: ASSEGQGVGQPQH

v_call: TRBV7-2
d_call: NA
cdr3_aa: ASSLSSGVGNQPQH

v_call: TRBV18
d_call: NA
cdr3_aa: ASSHQGGKTQY

v_call: TRBV6-1
d_call: NA
cdr3_aa: ASSLQPYGYT

v_call: TRBV5-6
d_call: TRBD1
cdr3_aa: ASSPRQGIQYGYT

v_call: TRBV25-1
d_call: NA
cdr3_aa: ASSELGQMGGYT

v_call: TRBV5-8
d_call: NA
cdr3_aa: ASSSGQRGAGELF

v_call: TRBV7-2
d_call: NA
cdr3_aa: ASNLGYNEQF

v_call: TRBV9
d_call: TRBD2
cdr3_aa: ASSGANSGGSGELF

v_call: TRBV15
d_call: NA
cdr3_aa: ATSGDFNTEAF

v_call: TRBV4-1
d_call: NA
cdr3_aa: ASSQEGGKGWYTYEQY

v_call: TRBV6-1
d_call: NA
cdr3_aa: ASMRQAAGTQY

v_call: TRBV6-1
d_call: TRBD1
cdr3_aa: ASRATGLNQPQH

v_call: TRBV29-1
d_call: TRBD2
cdr3_aa: SVRGEPNTGELF

v_call: TRBV6-6
d_call: TRBD2
cdr3_aa: ASSYALAGAVNEQF

v_call: TRBV2
d_call: NA
cdr3_aa: ASSEWAGDQPQH

v_call: TRBV15
d_call: TRBD1
cdr3_aa: ATSRDRGTGGSGANVLT

v_call: TRBV27
d_call: NA
cdr3_aa: ASSLGPTGLNIQY

v_call: TRBV27
d_call: NA
cdr3_aa: ASSTGPGGGNTIY

v_call: TRBV10-3
d_call: NA
cdr3_aa: AIRRDVSYGYT

v_call: TRBV2
d_call: NA
cdr3_aa: ASGGRANYGYT

v_call: TRBV4-2
d_call: NA
cdr3_aa: ASSHPDGYGYT

v_call: TRBV11-2
d_call: NA
cdr3_aa: ASSLVATRSYEQY

v_call: TRBV7-9
d_call: TRBD1
cdr3_aa: ASRRQGGSEGYT

v_call: TRBV5-8
d_call: NA
cdr3_aa: ASSFRYQPQH

v_call: TRBV4-3
d_call: TRBD2
cdr3_aa: ASSQDLASGVTQY

v_call: TRBV9
d_call: NA
cdr3_aa: ASSVASVGNTIY

v_call: TRBV5-1
d_call: NA
cdr3_aa: ASRESSGYGYT

v_call: TRBV29-1
d_call: TRBD2
cdr3_aa: SVSASGTYEQY

v_call: TRBV2
d_call: NA
cdr3_aa: ASSDLGLEDIQY

v_call: TRBV13
d_call: NA
cdr3_aa: ASSLVMKFGGVGELF

v_call: TRBV27
d_call: NA
cdr3_aa: ASSLSLGSTEAF

v_call: TRBV7-8
d_call: TRBD1
cdr3_aa: ASSLGTGGNNGYT

v_call: TRBV7-2
d_call: NA
cdr3_aa: ASSPGGASNQPQH

v_call: TRBV29-1
d_call: TRBD1
cdr3_aa: SVPPGSGGGNTQY

v_call: TRBV6-1
d_call: NA
cdr3_aa: ASTRNYEQY

v_call: TRBV7-2
d_call: NA
cdr3_aa: ASNIMGFQPQH